One and the same sample provided the 4 T cell receptor beta chains below, sequenced in a study of low-dose radiotherapy and immunotherapy resistance in tumors. TRAV- and TRBV-specific primers primed first-strand cDNA, covering alpha and beta chains. The authors amplified TCRs for 20 to 25 PCR cycles with a constant-region primer and a V-primer adapter. TCRdb redid the calling of the reads with MiXCR, one entry per CDR3 protein. The sample lists 45,000 or so distinct CDR3 sequences; less than 30% were seen once. Regarding time point: after trial treatment. As for treatment: LDRT plus nivolumab, ipilimumab, low-dose cyclophosphamide and aspirin (RACIN trial). The specimen was PBMCs, collected after low-dose radiotherapy plus immunotherapy. The receptors originated from a male donor with prostate cancer.

This clonotype was detected ten times or more. The chain joins TRBV30 to TRBJ1-5; the match to TRBD1 covers 9 bases. CDR3 length: 15 amino acids. Trimming cost V 4 bases and J 6 bases; bases outside gene matches: 10. Germline CDR1 reads GTSNPN; CDR2 reads SVGIG (reference sequence). The DNA of the CDR3 is TGTGCCTGGAAGATGGCGGGACAGGGAGGTCAGCCCCAGCATTTT. Protein product: CAWKMAGQGGQPQHF.

This clonotype showed up many times. The genes are TRBV14 and TRBJ2-2, with a possible D match to TRBD1 (5 bases). The ends were cut back, 0 bases at V and 5 bases at J, with 7 bases in the middle. CDR1 SGHDN and CDR2 FVKESK come from the germline V gene. The CDR3 is 14 amino acids. CDR3 region: CASSQEAGTGELFF. The DNA for the CDR3 is TGTGCCAGCAGCCAAGAAGCAGGGACCGGGGAGCTGTTTTTT. Full variable domain (remainder filled in from reference TRBV14 and TRBJ2-2): EAGVTQFPSHSVIEKGQTVTLRCDPISGHDNLYWYRRVMGKEIKFLLHFVKESKQDESGMPNNRFLAERTGGTYSTLKVQPAELEDSGVYFCASSQEAGTGELFFGEGSRLTVL.

This clonotype was recorded a few times. This sequence joins TRBV12-3 or TRBV12-4 and TRBJ1-1, with 8 bases identical to TRBD1. The CDR3 loop spans 15 amino acids. J was trimmed by 5 bases and V by 5 bases; bases with no gene match: 10. CDR3 sequence reads: CASSRSHTGGTEAFF. The CDR3 coding sequence is TGTGCCAGCAGTAGATCGCACACAGGGGGGACTGAAGCTTTCTTT.

This clonotype was seen ten or more times. This chain joins TRBV10-3 and TRBJ2-3; TRBD2 agrees at 12 bases. Germline trimming cut 6 bases from V and 0 bases from J; bases unmatched to any gene: 10. The CDR3 is 18 residues long. CDR1 is ENHRY, CDR2 SYGVKD, per germline. The CDR3 DNA reads TGTGCCATCAGACGGACTAGCGGGAAAACCGGTAGCACAGATACGCAGTATTTT. Residues: CAIRRTSGKTGSTDTQYF.